This is a list of T cell receptor beta chains from one sample in a study of chemoradiotherapy in HPV16-positive cancers. Produced via immunoSEQ multiplex PCR; TCRdb's table is partial and in-frame only. This sample has more than 8,000 clones, with around 80% found just once. This sample was obtained from a patient who underwent chemoradiotherapy. All receptors derive from a human donor with HPV-associated anogenital cancer. The CDR3 runs from the conserved cysteine through the conserved F or W. The order of the fields is D gene, J gene, V gene, clone size, CDR3 protein, CDR3 DNA. A D gene is named only where the DNA matches it firmly. Clone size is stated in some rows and not others, as once, few, many or a class when expanded.

d_call: .; j_call: TRBJ2-7; v_call: TRBV6-5; clone_size: .; cdr3_aa: CASTQGLTYEQYF; cdr3_nt: TGTGCCAGCACTCAGGGTCTTACCTACGAGCAGTACTTC
d_call: .; j_call: TRBJ2-7; v_call: TRBV21-1; clone_size: .; cdr3_aa: CASSSSYEQYF; cdr3_nt: TGTGCCAGCAGCAGCTCCTACGAGCAGTACTTC
d_call: TRBD2; j_call: TRBJ2-5; v_call: TRBV5-6; clone_size: .; cdr3_aa: CASSLGDGGETQYF; cdr3_nt: TGTGCCAGCAGCTTGGGGGACGGGGGGGAGACCCAGTACTTC
d_call: .; j_call: TRBJ1-4; v_call: TRBV18; clone_size: few; cdr3_aa: CASSQQRATNEKLFF; cdr3_nt: TGTGCCAGCTCACAACAGCGAGCAACTAATGAAAAACTGTTTTTT
d_call: .; j_call: TRBJ1-3; v_call: TRBV6-1; clone_size: few; cdr3_aa: CASSGPMDSGNTIYF; cdr3_nt: TGTGCCAGCAGTGGCCCAATGGACTCTGGAAACACCATATATTTT
d_call: .; j_call: TRBJ2-4; v_call: TRBV6-1; clone_size: .; cdr3_aa: CASSVFPGNIQYF; cdr3_nt: TGTGCCAGCAGTGTCTTCCCCGGGAACATTCAGTACTTC
d_call: TRBD1; j_call: TRBJ1-1; v_call: TRBV7-3; clone_size: .; cdr3_aa: CASSLGTGFEAFF; cdr3_nt: TGTGCCAGCAGCTTAGGGACAGGGTTTGAAGCTTTCTTT
d_call: .; j_call: TRBJ2-3; v_call: TRBV6-1; clone_size: .; cdr3_aa: CASSEVPGATDTQYF; cdr3_nt: TGTGCCAGCAGTGAAGTTCCGGGGGCCACAGATACGCAGTATTTT
d_call: .; j_call: TRBJ2-1; v_call: TRBV5-1; clone_size: .; cdr3_aa: CASSLLAGSYNEQFF; cdr3_nt: TGCGCCAGCAGCTTGTTGGCTGGCTCCTACAATGAGCAGTTCTTC
d_call: .; j_call: TRBJ1-2; v_call: TRBV27; clone_size: .; cdr3_aa: CASSSYRTGGQTGYTF; cdr3_nt: TGTGCCAGCAGTTCCTATAGGACCGGTGGGCAAACTGGCTACACCTTC
d_call: .; j_call: TRBJ2-7; v_call: TRBV27; clone_size: .; cdr3_aa: CASSLDRAAYEQYF; cdr3_nt: TGTGCCAGCAGTTTGGACAGAGCGGCCTACGAGCAGTACTTC
d_call: TRBD1; j_call: TRBJ1-6; v_call: TRBV15; clone_size: .; cdr3_aa: CATSRGQGGSPLHF; cdr3_nt: TGTGCCACCAGCAGGGGACAGGGCGGATCACCCCTCCACTTT
d_call: .; j_call: TRBJ1-5; v_call: TRBV27; clone_size: .; cdr3_aa: CASSYGRFNQPQHF; cdr3_nt: TGTGCCAGCAGTTACGGACGGTTCAATCAGCCCCAGCATTTT
d_call: .; j_call: TRBJ2-5; v_call: TRBV15; clone_size: .; cdr3_aa: CATSRGYEETQYF; cdr3_nt: TGTGCCACCAGCAGAGGCTATGAAGAGACCCAGTACTTC
d_call: .; j_call: TRBJ1-4; v_call: TRBV7-8; clone_size: .; cdr3_aa: CASSSSGGLYEKLFF; cdr3_nt: TGTGCCAGCAGCTCGTCGGGGGGACTTTATGAAAAACTGTTTTTT
d_call: TRBD2; j_call: TRBJ2-5; v_call: TRBV5-4; clone_size: once; cdr3_aa: CASSISGGETQYF; cdr3_nt: TGTGCCAGCAGCATAAGCGGGGGGGAGACCCAGTACTTC
d_call: .; j_call: TRBJ2-7; v_call: TRBV7-8; clone_size: .; cdr3_aa: CASSLGRRKSGREQYF; cdr3_nt: TGTGCCAGCAGCTTAGGGCGGAGGAAATCCGGAAGAGAGCAGTACTTC
d_call: .; j_call: TRBJ2-6; v_call: TRBV11-2; clone_size: .; cdr3_aa: CASSPDSTGANVLTF; cdr3_nt: TGTGCCAGCAGCCCCGATTCCACTGGGGCCAACGTCCTGACTTTC
d_call: .; j_call: TRBJ2-3; v_call: TRBV4-3; clone_size: .; cdr3_aa: CASSQGRGFTDTQYF; cdr3_nt: TGCGCCAGCAGCCAGGGGAGGGGGTTCACAGATACGCAGTATTTT
d_call: .; j_call: TRBJ1-1; v_call: TRBV6-5; clone_size: .; cdr3_aa: CASSPGPGTEAFF; cdr3_nt: TGTGCCAGCAGCCCGGGCCCGGGGACCGAAGCTTTCTTT
d_call: TRBD1; j_call: TRBJ2-2; v_call: TRBV7-3; clone_size: .; cdr3_aa: CASSDRENTGELFF; cdr3_nt: TGTGCCAGCAGTGACAGGGAGAACACCGGGGAGCTGTTTTTT
d_call: .; j_call: TRBJ2-5; v_call: TRBV6-1; clone_size: .; cdr3_aa: CASSTQETQYF; cdr3_nt: TGTGCCAGCAGCACACAAGAGACCCAGTACTTC
d_call: .; j_call: TRBJ2-2; v_call: TRBV4-3; clone_size: once; cdr3_aa: CASSQGTTNTGELLF; cdr3_nt: TGCGCCAGCAGCCAAGGGACTACGAACACCGGGGAGCTGCTTTTT
d_call: .; j_call: TRBJ2-5; v_call: TRBV5-5; clone_size: .; cdr3_aa: CASSLEWEETQYF; cdr3_nt: TGTGCCAGCAGCTTGGAATGGGAAGAGACCCAGTACTTC
d_call: .; j_call: TRBJ2-3; v_call: TRBV6-4; clone_size: once; cdr3_aa: CASSEGGSATDTQYF; cdr3_nt: TGTGCCAGCAGTGAAGGGGGAAGTGCGACAGATACGCAGTATTTT
d_call: TRBD1; j_call: TRBJ1-2; v_call: TRBV27; clone_size: .; cdr3_aa: CASRTDRDYGYTF; cdr3_nt: TGTGCCAGCAGGACGGACAGGGACTATGGCTACACCTTC
d_call: .; j_call: TRBJ2-7; v_call: TRBV4-1; clone_size: .; cdr3_aa: CASSQELGPYYEQYF; cdr3_nt: TGCGCCAGCAGCCAAGAGCTGGGCCCGTACTACGAGCAGTACTTC
d_call: .; j_call: TRBJ2-7; v_call: TRBV5-6; clone_size: .; cdr3_aa: CASSATDAYEQYF; cdr3_nt: TGTGCCAGCTCGGCCACGGATGCCTACGAGCAGTACTTC
d_call: .; j_call: TRBJ1-5; v_call: TRBV5-1; clone_size: once; cdr3_aa: CASSPGSGQPQHF; cdr3_nt: TGCGCCAGCAGTCCAGGGTCGGGTCAGCCCCAGCATTTT
d_call: TRBD2; j_call: TRBJ2-5; v_call: TRBV5-1; clone_size: .; cdr3_aa: CASSLELAGGSWGTQYF; cdr3_nt: TGCGCCAGCAGCTTGGAGTTAGCGGGGGGCTCCTGGGGGACCCAGTACTTC
d_call: .; j_call: TRBJ2-2; v_call: TRBV2; clone_size: .; cdr3_aa: CASSEARNTGELFF; cdr3_nt: TGTGCCAGCAGTGAAGCAAGAAACACCGGGGAGCTGTTTTTT
d_call: .; j_call: TRBJ2-2; v_call: TRBV13; clone_size: .; cdr3_aa: CASSYGTGELFF; cdr3_nt: TGTGCCAGCAGCTACGGAACCGGGGAGCTGTTTTTT
d_call: .; j_call: TRBJ2-7; v_call: TRBV6-6; clone_size: .; cdr3_aa: CASSLGLGLSYEQYF; cdr3_nt: TGTGCCAGCAGCCTCGGGCTGGGGCTAAGCTACGAGCAGTACTTC
d_call: TRBD2; j_call: TRBJ2-1; v_call: TRBV11-3; clone_size: .; cdr3_aa: CASSLATAGEGLDEQFF; cdr3_nt: TGTGCCAGCAGCTTAGCGACTGCGGGGGAAGGGCTTGATGAGCAGTTCTTC
d_call: TRBD2; j_call: TRBJ2-5; v_call: TRBV29-1; clone_size: .; cdr3_aa: CSVEPSSGGGETQYF; cdr3_nt: TGCAGCGTTGAACCGTCTAGCGGGGGGGGAGAGACCCAGTACTTC
d_call: TRBD1; j_call: TRBJ1-5; v_call: TRBV2; clone_size: few; cdr3_aa: CASSEDRHQPQHF; cdr3_nt: TGTGCCAGCAGTGAGGACAGGCATCAGCCCCAGCATTTT
d_call: TRBD2; j_call: TRBJ2-1; v_call: TRBV6-1; clone_size: .; cdr3_aa: CASSGLSGGYNEQFF; cdr3_nt: TGTGCCAGCAGTGGTCTGAGCGGGGGGTACAATGAGCAGTTCTTC
d_call: TRBD1; j_call: TRBJ1-5; v_call: TRBV4-1; clone_size: few; cdr3_aa: CASSQARTGGDNQPQHF; cdr3_nt: TGCGCCAGCAGCCAAGCCCGGACAGGGGGGGACAATCAGCCCCAGCATTTT
d_call: .; j_call: TRBJ1-2; v_call: TRBV9; clone_size: .; cdr3_aa: CASKNSGTSNYGYTF; cdr3_nt: TGTGCCAGCAAGAACTCGGGGACATCTAACTATGGCTACACCTTC
d_call: TRBD1; j_call: TRBJ1-2; v_call: TRBV2; clone_size: .; cdr3_aa: CASSFPLDRESYGYTF; cdr3_nt: TGTGCCAGCAGTTTTCCTCTCGACAGGGAGAGCTATGGCTACACCTTC
d_call: TRBD1; j_call: TRBJ1-5; v_call: TRBV6-4; clone_size: .; cdr3_aa: CASSGSGQGKSSNQPQHF; cdr3_nt: TGTGCCAGCAGTGGTTCAGGACAGGGTAAGAGTAGCAATCAGCCCCAGCATTTT
d_call: .; j_call: TRBJ2-7; v_call: TRBV2; clone_size: few; cdr3_aa: CASNRDGPYEQYF; cdr3_nt: TGTGCCAGCAACCGGGACGGGCCCTACGAGCAGTACTTC